Listed below are T cell receptor beta chains from one sample, sequenced in a study of control samples from healthy donors and cancer patients. Produced via immunoSEQ multiplex PCR; TCRdb's table is partial and in-frame only. The sample consists of about 130,000 clones, just under 95% of them appearing once. Sequenced sample: PBMCs. Source of these receptors: a man aged 55 to 70 with colorectal cancer. Both conserved end residues are part of each CDR3. D genes are given only for firm matches. The size field is filled for only some rows; it gives once, few, many or a size class.

CDR3	DNA	D	size	J	V
CASSGREISTNEKLFF	TGTGCCAGCAGCGGCAGGGAAATTTCAACTAATGAAAAACTGTTTTTT	NA	once	TRBJ1-4	TRBV7-9
CASSLAAGQGAYF	TGTGCCAGCAGCTTAGCGGCAGGGCAGGGGGCGTACTTC	TRBD1	NA	TRBJ2-7	TRBV7-2
CASSSGGRLQETQYF	TGCGCCAGCAGCTCAGGAGGGAGGCTCCAAGAGACCCAGTACTTC	NA	NA	TRBJ2-5	TRBV5-1
CASSQDQGPNYGYTF	TGCGCCAGCAGCCAAGACCAGGGGCCTAACTATGGCTACACCTTC	NA	NA	TRBJ1-2	TRBV4-3
CSARTVNTEAFF	TGCAGCGCTCGGACGGTGAACACTGAAGCTTTCTTT	NA	NA	TRBJ1-1	TRBV29-1
CASSLRSYEQYF	TGTGCCAGCAGCCTCCGGTCCTACGAGCAGTACTTC	NA	once	TRBJ2-7	TRBV13
CASVGTGGEAFF	TGTGCCAGCGTAGGTACAGGGGGCGAAGCTTTCTTT	TRBD1	once	TRBJ1-1	TRBV27
CASTRFGTSHEQYF	TGTGCCAGCACGCGTTTCGGGACATCCCACGAGCAGTACTTC	NA	once	TRBJ2-7	TRBV2
CASSLVVGRSTGELFF	TGTGCCAGCAGCTTGGTGGTGGGGCGTAGCACCGGGGAGCTGTTTTTT	NA	NA	TRBJ2-2	TRBV5-6
CASSVTGQGAGYTF	TGTGCCAGCAGCGTAACGGGACAGGGGGCCGGCTACACCTTC	TRBD1	NA	TRBJ1-2	TRBV9
CAISESTGNEKLFF	TGTGCCATCAGTGAGTCAACAGGGAATGAAAAACTGTTTTTT	NA	NA	TRBJ1-4	TRBV10-3
CASTISATIGNEQFF	TGTGCCAGCACCATCTCAGCGACCATAGGGAATGAGCAGTTCTTC	NA	NA	TRBJ2-1	TRBV6-6
CASSYSPGGRETQYF	TGTGCCAGCAGTTACTCGCCGGGGGGAAGAGAGACCCAGTACTTC	TRBD2	NA	TRBJ2-5	TRBV6-5
CASSARVLASSWREQYF	TGTGCCAGCAGTGCTCGGGTACTAGCGTCGAGTTGGCGGGAGCAGTACTTC	TRBD2	NA	TRBJ2-7	TRBV6-1
CASTFAGGGLNNEQFF	TGTGCCAGCACCTTCGCCGGGGGGGGCCTAAACAATGAGCAGTTCTTC	TRBD2	NA	TRBJ2-1	TRBV27
CATSRDEGGYSGNTIYF	TGTGCCACCAGCAGAGATGAAGGAGGTTACTCTGGAAACACCATATATTTT	NA	NA	TRBJ1-3	TRBV15
CASSTAPGRNEKLFF	TGTGCCAGCAGCACAGCCCCAGGAAGGAATGAAAAACTGTTTTTT	NA	NA	TRBJ1-4	TRBV9
CASRDRLAGATDTQYF	TGCGCCAGCAGGGATCGACTAGCGGGGGCCACAGATACGCAGTATTTT	TRBD2	NA	TRBJ2-3	TRBV10-2
CASSQGARETQYF	TGTGCCAGCTCACAAGGGGCCAGGGAGACCCAGTACTTC	NA	NA	TRBJ2-5	TRBV18
CASSPRDRTSGELFF	TGTGCCAGTAGTCCTCGAGACAGGACCTCCGGGGAGCTGTTTTTT	NA	NA	TRBJ2-2	TRBV19
CASSVEGGTQYF	TGTGCCAGCAGCGTAGAGGGGGGGACCCAGTACTTC	NA	NA	TRBJ2-5	TRBV9
CASRKDRGEYNEQFF	TGTGCCAGCCGAAAGGACAGGGGGGAATACAATGAGCAGTTCTTC	TRBD1	NA	TRBJ2-1	TRBV18
CASTLNTEAFF	TGTGCCAGCACCCTTAACACTGAAGCTTTCTTT	NA	NA	TRBJ1-1	TRBV6-5
CASSFSGVTPGGNEQFF	TGTGCCAGCAGCTTTAGCGGGGTGACGCCGGGGGGCAATGAGCAGTTCTTC	TRBD2	NA	TRBJ2-1	TRBV9
CASSETGVHTEAFF	TGTGCCAGCAGTGAAACAGGGGTGCACACTGAAGCTTTCTTT	TRBD1	once	TRBJ1-1	TRBV2
CASSLGTGDTDTQYF	TGTGCCAGCAGCTTAGGGACAGGGGACACAGATACGCAGTATTTT	TRBD1	NA	TRBJ2-3	TRBV13
CASSIVDSLNTGELFF	TGTGCCAGTAGTATAGTGGACTCTCTGAACACCGGGGAGCTGTTTTTT	NA	once	TRBJ2-2	TRBV19
CASSSGEDQPQHF	TGTGCCAGCTCATCAGGGGAGGATCAGCCCCAGCATTTT	NA	NA	TRBJ1-5	TRBV18
CASSEGGRGRGQPQHF	TGTGCCAGCAGTGAAGGGGGCAGGGGGCGAGGTCAGCCCCAGCATTTT	TRBD1	NA	TRBJ1-5	TRBV2
CASSSGQDLTDTQYF	TGTGCCAGCAGTTCCGGACAGGACCTCACAGATACGCAGTATTTT	TRBD1	NA	TRBJ2-3	TRBV6-5
CASSLTGTGYNEQFF	TGTGCCAGCTCCTTGACCGGGACAGGGTACAATGAGCAGTTCTTC	TRBD1	NA	TRBJ2-1	TRBV27
CASSNRQGNTEAFF	TGTGCCAGCAGCAACAGACAAGGGAACACTGAAGCTTTCTTT	NA	once	TRBJ1-1	TRBV3-1/TRBV3-2
CAWKGPGPYNSPLHF	TGTGCCTGGAAGGGACCGGGGCCGTATAATTCACCCCTCCACTTT	NA	NA	TRBJ1-6	TRBV30
CASSQVSGRSYEQYF	TGTGCCAGCAGCCAAGTTTCAGGGAGGTCCTACGAGCAGTACTTC	NA	NA	TRBJ2-7	TRBV14
CASSQDSSGANVLTF	TGTGCCAGCAGCCAAGACAGCTCTGGGGCCAACGTCCTGACTTTC	NA	NA	TRBJ2-6	TRBV3-1/TRBV3-2
CASSFTGRNTEAFF	TGTGCCAGCAGCTTTACAGGGAGAAACACTGAAGCTTTCTTT	NA	NA	TRBJ1-1	TRBV11-2
CASSLGQTNTEAFF	TGCGCCAGCAGCTTGGGACAGACGAACACTGAAGCTTTCTTT	NA	NA	TRBJ1-1	TRBV5-1
CASSMDTLNTEAFF	TGCGCCAGCAGCATGGACACCTTGAACACTGAAGCTTTCTTT	NA	NA	TRBJ1-1	TRBV5-1
CASSPGPGGVSYEQYF	TGTGCCAGCAGTCCGGGACCCGGGGGGGTGTCCTACGAGCAGTACTTC	TRBD2	NA	TRBJ2-7	TRBV27
CASSEVIGQGYEQYF	TGTGCCAGCAGTGAGGTCATAGGACAGGGATACGAGCAGTACTTC	TRBD1	NA	TRBJ2-7	TRBV6-1
CAIKPTGGGYGYTF	TGTGCCATCAAACCTACAGGGGGAGGATATGGCTACACCTTC	TRBD1	NA	TRBJ1-2	TRBV10-3
CASSLFGRGLQETQYF	TGTGCCAGCAGCTTGTTTGGCAGGGGTCTCCAAGAGACCCAGTACTTC	NA	NA	TRBJ2-5	TRBV5-6
CASSLDVPAVDEQFF	TGCGCCAGCAGCTTGGACGTCCCGGCGGTCGATGAGCAGTTCTTC	NA	NA	TRBJ2-1	TRBV5-1
CASSIPTLGEKLFF	TGTGCCAGTAGTATTCCCACTTTGGGGGAAAAACTGTTTTTT	NA	NA	TRBJ1-4	TRBV19
CASAPGLGPFTDTQYF	TGTGCCAGCGCACCGGGACTAGGGCCTTTCACAGATACGCAGTATTTT	TRBD2	NA	TRBJ2-3	TRBV7-2
CASSGPLLNQPQHF	TGTGCCAGCAGTGGGCCGTTACTAAATCAGCCCCAGCATTTT	NA	NA	TRBJ1-5	TRBV2
CASSLGVGGSYNEQFF	TGCGCCAGCAGCTTGGGAGTGGGAGGCTCCTACAATGAGCAGTTCTTC	NA	NA	TRBJ2-1	TRBV5-1
CASSYNGGSYEQYF	TGTGCCAGCAGTTACAACGGCGGATCCTACGAGCAGTACTTC	NA	NA	TRBJ2-7	TRBV6-6
CASSQGTVGQDESNYGYTF	TGTGCCAGCAGCCAAGGAACGGTGGGACAGGACGAGTCAAACTATGGCTACACCTTC	TRBD1	NA	TRBJ1-2	TRBV3-1/TRBV3-2
CASSPDRGLNNEQFF	TGTGCCAGCTCACCTGACAGGGGTCTAAACAATGAGCAGTTCTTC	TRBD1	once	TRBJ2-1	TRBV18
CASSPTEGAAGELFF	TGTGCCAGCTCACCAACGGAGGGGGCAGCCGGGGAGCTGTTTTTT	NA	NA	TRBJ2-2	TRBV18
CASSPGRGPNYGYTF	TGTGCCAGCTCACCAGGGAGGGGACCTAACTATGGCTACACCTTC	NA	NA	TRBJ1-2	TRBV18
CASSQINQPQHF	TGTGCCAGCAGCCAAATAAATCAGCCCCAGCATTTT	NA	NA	TRBJ1-5	TRBV3-1/TRBV3-2
CASSIDRGQLNQPQHF	TGTGCCAGTAGTATAGACCGTGGACAGCTAAATCAGCCCCAGCATTTT	NA	NA	TRBJ1-5	TRBV19
CASSPQTSGEQFF	TGTGCCAGCAGTCCCCAGACTAGCGGGGAGCAGTTCTTC	TRBD2	NA	TRBJ2-1	TRBV2